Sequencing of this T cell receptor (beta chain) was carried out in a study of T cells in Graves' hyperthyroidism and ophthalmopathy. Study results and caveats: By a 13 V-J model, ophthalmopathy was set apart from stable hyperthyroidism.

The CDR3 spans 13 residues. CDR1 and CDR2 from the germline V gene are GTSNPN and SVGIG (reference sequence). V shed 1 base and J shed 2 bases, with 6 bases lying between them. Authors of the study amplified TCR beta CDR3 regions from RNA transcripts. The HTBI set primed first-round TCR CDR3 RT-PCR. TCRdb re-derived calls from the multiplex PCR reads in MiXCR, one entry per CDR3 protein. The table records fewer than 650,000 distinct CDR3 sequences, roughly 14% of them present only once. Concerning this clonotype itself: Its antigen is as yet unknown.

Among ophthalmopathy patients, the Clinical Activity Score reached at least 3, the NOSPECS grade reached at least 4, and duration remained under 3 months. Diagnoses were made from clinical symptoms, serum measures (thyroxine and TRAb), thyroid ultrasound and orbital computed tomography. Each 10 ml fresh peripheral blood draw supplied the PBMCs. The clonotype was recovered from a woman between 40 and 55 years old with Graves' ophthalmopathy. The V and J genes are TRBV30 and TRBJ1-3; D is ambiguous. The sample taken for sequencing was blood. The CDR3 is CAWSAGTGNTIYF. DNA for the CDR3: TGTGCCTGGAGTGCAGGAACTGGAAACACCATATATTTT.